This section outlines one T cell receptor beta chain sequence together with its context. This clone was counted only a few times. The clone's antigen remains unknown. Qualities for individual bases were not recorded, and no much larger clone is one base off. The sample belongs to a study of beta chain features in type 1 diabetes listed by TCRdb under 2018. A note on the overall study: No differences in mean age, gender distribution, total cell number or subset yield were found between patients and healthy donors. A total of 85 million to 140 million sorted cells were examined across all samples, and a strong correlation was observed between cell number per subset and RNA yield. The study compared the TCRB repertoires of sorted circulating CD4+ T cell subsets in recently diagnosed type 1 diabetes patients with those in matched healthy donors. Naive and central memory subsets were obtained from all 30 or so donors, but regulatory and stem cell-like memory subsets were isolated from only 8 patients and roughly eight healthy donors. The research as a whole found: Sequencing cDNA rather than genomic DNA could over-represent highly expressing activated cells, although activation and CD3 levels did not differ between groups. In all four CD4+ subsets, TCRB CDR3 length was moderately but significantly shorter in type 1 diabetes patients. Shorter templates might be favored by PCR, yet because patient and control samples were amplified and corrected together, any such skew would affect both groups equally. Because small numbers of individuals were included in the HLA sub-analyses, any influence of HLA type on TCRB rearrangement was left unresolved. Patients with type 1 diabetes made fewer insertions and deleted more nucleotides at VDJ recombination sites, implying thymic rearrangement abnormalities. Naive, central memory and regulatory TCRB repertoires appeared to be more similar among patients than among healthy donors.

From each donor, a single peripheral blood sample of approximately 110 mL on average was drawn into heparinised tubes. A BD FACSAria II was used to sort naive, central memory, regulatory and stem cell-like memory CD4+ T cells with a panel that included CD45RO, CCR7, CD25, CD127, CD95 and CD27. Purity was above 98% for every sorted population. Right away, PBMCs were isolated by Lymphoprep density gradient centrifugation and were stained directly, with no culture step. So that batch effects would be minimized, each experiment stained and sorted samples in pairs, pairing one healthy donor with one patient. Trimming accounts for 10 bases at V and 6 bases at J, while the number of junction bases matched to no gene is 5. The germline V gene (reference sequence) provides CDR1 LNHDA and CDR2 SQIVND. The CDR3 numbers 14 residues from cysteine through phenylalanine. Only the CDR3 DNA is retained, 42 bases long and in frame from the first base.

The entire isolated RNA was reverse transcribed using the High Capacity cDNA Reverse Transcription Kit, and thus expressed TCRB transcripts were sequenced. Deep immunoSEQ sequencing was performed on naive, central memory and regulatory T cell samples, with an average of approximately 3.9 million total reads per sample. Sorted cells were lysed in RLT buffer and RNA was extracted with DNase-treated RNeasy Micro or Mini kits, depending on cell number. To prevent cross-contamination, every cell subset was processed on its own, while patient and healthy donor samples were processed together. TCRB sequences were amplified from cDNA with the immunoSEQ multiplex PCR, producing 87-bp fragments spanning the CDR3 region. Amplicons were sequenced on the Illumina HiSeq platform. Regarding the original processing steps: Synthetic template baselines were used to correct PCR bias computationally, reads within Hamming distance 2 were collapsed, and singletons that could not be merged were discarded. By aligning reads against IMGT, V, D and J genes, CDR3 length, and insertions or deletions at six rearrangement sites were assigned. Within each subset, clonotype counts were normalized to sorted cell number, and only after that were true diversity and Gini coefficients computed with the tcR R package. The overlap coefficient, calculated on TCRB nucleotide sequences, was used to quantify repertoire sharing. Out-of-frame TCRB sequences from naive cells were analyzed as a proxy for the pre-selection repertoire. TCRdb retrieved this table from immuneACCESS and kept in-frame rearrangements only. Not all clones are present; in checked studies, unresolved V genes account for under half, and no reason is known for the remainder. That table gives V, J and clone size, and the DNA gave D and trimming. The sample profile shows approximately 330,000 clones; about 11% of them were found once. The ten largest clonotypes hold around 0.015% of the sample.

This TCR came from a woman aged 25 to 39 in good health. What was sequenced was naive CD4+ T cells from blood. Taken with the paper, the label for cell subset or site translates to: true naive CD4+ T cells. The sequence joins TRBV19 to TRBJ2-2, and 13 bases in between align with TRBD2. CDR3 region: CATGLAGTPGELFF. The sequence in DNA is TGTGCCACGGGACTAGCGGGAACTCCCGGGGAGCTGTTTTTT.